This TCR beta chain appears in the sequencing data of a study of cytomegalovirus exposure and HLA in healthy donors. Findings and limits, study-wide: In a later analysis, common viral pathogens appeared linked to several of the most significant clusters. For most subjects, TCR beta sequences were reported to predict HLA-A and HLA-B alleles with accuracy.

PCR used 60 Vbeta primers and 13 Jbeta primers. Libraries were prepared by immunoSEQ multiplex PCR; TCRdb keeps only in-frame clonotypes and omits some of them. Of around 170,000 clones listed, around 86% were seen once; the top ten hold 6.3%. The length of the CDR3 is 16 residues. The J segment lost 5 bases and the V segment lost 4 bases, leaving 8 bases of the junction unmatched. Germline-derived CDR1 and CDR2 are MNHEY and SMNVEV (reference sequence). To note about this clone: What it binds is unknown.

The sequenced sample was PBMCs. The receptor was isolated from a man aged 40-49 years in good health and CMV-seropositive. The chain recombines TRBV27 with TRBJ2-5; 12 bases align to TRBD1. CDR3 region: CASSSPGQGAWETQYF. The CDR3, as DNA: TGTGCCAGCAGTTCACCGGGACAGGGGGCGTGGGAGACCCAGTACTTC.